This paragraph covers one TCR beta chain sequence. Its antigen is unidentified. Libraries were prepared by immunoSEQ multiplex PCR; TCRdb keeps only in-frame clonotypes and omits some of them. This repertoire shows 20,000 to 25,000 clones, roughly 86% found once; its top ten account for roughly 20%. These data belong to a study of PD-1 blockade in classical Hodgkin lymphoma. Germline loops: CDR1 MDHEN, CDR2 SYDVKM. Losses at the gene ends were 6 bases for V and 6 bases for J; bases not matched to a gene: 11. The CDR3 consists of 14 residues. As to time point: cycle 4 day 1 (C4D1), after 6 weeks of nivolumab. No patient escaped relapse after autologous stem cell transplantation, and brentuximab vedotin exposure varied. Findings and caveats of the study: By cycle point C4D1, TCR diversity had risen significantly in CD4+ cells (but not CD8+ cells). The baseline diversity of complete responders showed similarity to that of newly diagnosed patients.

This rearrangement joins TRBV28 to TRBJ2-7, with TRBD1 identical over 7 bases. This TCR was sampled from a human donor with classical Hodgkin lymphoma. Material: peripheral blood mononuclear cells (PBMCs), obtained before the fourth cycle of nivolumab. In nucleotides, the CDR3 is TGTGCCAGCAGCCTACAGGGGTTACGTCGCGAGCAGTACTTC. It encodes CASSLQGLRREQYF.